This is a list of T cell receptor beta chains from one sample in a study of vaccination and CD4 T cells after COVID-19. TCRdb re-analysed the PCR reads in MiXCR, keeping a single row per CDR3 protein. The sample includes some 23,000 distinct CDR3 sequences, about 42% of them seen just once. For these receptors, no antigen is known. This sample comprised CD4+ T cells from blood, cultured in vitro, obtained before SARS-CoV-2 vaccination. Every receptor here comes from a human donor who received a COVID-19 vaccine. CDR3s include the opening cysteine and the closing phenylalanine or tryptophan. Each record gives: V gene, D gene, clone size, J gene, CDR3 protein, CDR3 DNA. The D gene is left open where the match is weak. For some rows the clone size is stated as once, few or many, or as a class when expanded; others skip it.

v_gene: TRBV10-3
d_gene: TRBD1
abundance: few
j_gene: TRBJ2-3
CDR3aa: CAISVAGGSTDTQYF
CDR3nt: TGTGCCATCAGTGTGGCAGGGGGCAGTACAGATACGCAGTATTTT

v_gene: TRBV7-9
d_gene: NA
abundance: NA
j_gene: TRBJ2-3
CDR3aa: CASSNVDTQYF
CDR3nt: TGTGCCAGCAGCAACGTGGATACGCAGTATTTT

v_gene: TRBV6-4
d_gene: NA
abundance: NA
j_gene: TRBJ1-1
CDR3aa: CASTQGSKAFF
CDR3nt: TGTGCCAGCACGCAAGGATCTAAAGCTTTCTTT

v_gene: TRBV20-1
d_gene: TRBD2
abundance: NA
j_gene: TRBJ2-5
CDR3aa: CSARRLAGGTWGTQYF
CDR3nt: TGCAGTGCTAGACGCTTAGCGGGGGGGACTTGGGGGACCCAGTACTTC

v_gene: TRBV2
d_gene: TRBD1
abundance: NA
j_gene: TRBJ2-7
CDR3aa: CASTRDRASYEQYF
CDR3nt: TGTGCCAGCACCCGGGACAGGGCATCCTACGAGCAGTACTTC

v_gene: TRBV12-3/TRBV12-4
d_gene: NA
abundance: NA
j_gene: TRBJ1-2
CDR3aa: CASSLALTGGGYGYTF
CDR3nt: TGTGCCAGCAGTTTAGCGCTCACAGGAGGGGGCTATGGCTACACCTTC

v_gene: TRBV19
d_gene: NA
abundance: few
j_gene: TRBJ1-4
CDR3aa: CASSPGQKLFF
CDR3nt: TGTGCCAGTAGTCCCGGACAGAAACTGTTTTTT

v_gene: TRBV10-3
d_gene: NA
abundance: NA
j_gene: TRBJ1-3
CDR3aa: CAISETVQLYSGNTIYF
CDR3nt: TGTGCCATCAGTGAGACTGTACAGCTCTACTCTGGAAACACCATATATTTT

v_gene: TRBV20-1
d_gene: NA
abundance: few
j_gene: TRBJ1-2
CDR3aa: CSAREGWNYGYTF
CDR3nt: TGCAGTGCTAGGGAGGGGTGGAACTATGGCTACACCTTC

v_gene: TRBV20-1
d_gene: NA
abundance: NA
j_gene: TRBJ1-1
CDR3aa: CSARLGRLNTEAFF
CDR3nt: TGCAGTGCTAGACTCGGGAGATTGAACACTGAAGCTTTCTTT

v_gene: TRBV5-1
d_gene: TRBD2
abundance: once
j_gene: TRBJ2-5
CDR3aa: CASSLSPRGGGDQETQYF
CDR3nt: TGCGCCAGCAGCTTGTCCCCTCGGGGCGGGGGGGATCAAGAGACCCAGTACTTC

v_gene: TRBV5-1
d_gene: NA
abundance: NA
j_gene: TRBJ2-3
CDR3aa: CASSLVGSEDTQYF
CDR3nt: TGCGCCAGCAGCTTGGTTGGTAGCGAAGATACGCAGTATTTT

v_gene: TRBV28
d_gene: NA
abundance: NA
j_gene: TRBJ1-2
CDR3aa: CASSLTRQAANYGYTF
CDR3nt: TGTGCCAGCAGTTTAACTAGGCAGGCTGCTAACTATGGCTACACCTTC

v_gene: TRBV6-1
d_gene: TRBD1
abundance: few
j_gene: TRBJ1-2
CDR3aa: CASGTGGGDGYTF
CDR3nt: TGTGCCAGCGGAACAGGGGGCGGGGATGGCTACACCTTC

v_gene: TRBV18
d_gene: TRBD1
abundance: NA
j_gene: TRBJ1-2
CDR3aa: CASSPADDRGYGYTF
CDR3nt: TGTGCCAGCTCCCCCGCCGATGACAGGGGCTATGGCTACACCTTC

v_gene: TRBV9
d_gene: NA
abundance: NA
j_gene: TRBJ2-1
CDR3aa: CASSARGELGNEQFF
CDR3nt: TGTGCCAGCAGCGCCCGCGGGGAGTTGGGAAATGAGCAGTTCTTC

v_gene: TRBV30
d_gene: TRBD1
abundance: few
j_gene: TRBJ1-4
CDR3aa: CAWSRDRGEKLFF
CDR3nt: TGTGCCTGGAGTCGGGACAGGGGTGAAAAACTGTTTTTT

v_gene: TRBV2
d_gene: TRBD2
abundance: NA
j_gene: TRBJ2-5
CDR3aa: CASMVGYRAGGTRETQYF
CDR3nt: TGTGCCAGCATGGTGGGGTATCGAGCGGGGGGAACTCGAGAGACCCAGTACTTC

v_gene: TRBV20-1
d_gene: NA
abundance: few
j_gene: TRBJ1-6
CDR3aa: CSARGQLYNSPLHF
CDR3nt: TGCAGTGCTAGGGGGCAGCTCTATAATTCACCCCTCCACTTT

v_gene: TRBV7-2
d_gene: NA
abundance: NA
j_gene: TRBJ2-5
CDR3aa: CASSPRPGRRTQETQYF
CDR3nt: TGTGCCAGCAGCCCGAGACCGGGACGTCGGACTCAAGAGACCCAGTACTTC

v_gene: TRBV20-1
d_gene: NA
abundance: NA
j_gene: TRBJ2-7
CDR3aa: CSARIEAGTNQLSYEQYF
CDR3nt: TGCAGTGCTAGAATTGAGGCGGGCACTAACCAATTATCCTACGAGCAGTACTTC

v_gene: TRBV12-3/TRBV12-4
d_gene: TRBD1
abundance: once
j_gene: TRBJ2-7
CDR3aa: CASTWDSGYEQYF
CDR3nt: TGTGCCAGCACCTGGGACAGCGGTTACGAGCAGTACTTC

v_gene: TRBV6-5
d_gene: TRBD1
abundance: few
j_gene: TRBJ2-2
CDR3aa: CASSYPGQLITGELFF
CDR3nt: TGTGCCAGCAGTTACCCGGGACAGTTAATCACCGGGGAGCTGTTTTTT

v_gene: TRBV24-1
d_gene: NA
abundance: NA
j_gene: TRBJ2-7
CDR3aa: CATSAGPYEQYF
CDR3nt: TGTGCCACTAGCGCGGGACCCTACGAGCAGTACTTC

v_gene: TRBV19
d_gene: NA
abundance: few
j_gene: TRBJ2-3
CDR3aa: CASSMGQYTDTQYF
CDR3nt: TGTGCCAGTAGTATGGGGCAGTACACAGATACGCAGTATTTT

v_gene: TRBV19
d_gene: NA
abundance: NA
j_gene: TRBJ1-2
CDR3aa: CASSISWGLAGYTF
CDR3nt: TGTGCCAGTAGTATATCGTGGGGTTTGGCTGGCTACACCTTC

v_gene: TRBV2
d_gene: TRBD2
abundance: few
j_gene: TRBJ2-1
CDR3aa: CASSDPGTSGGNEQFF
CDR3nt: TGTGCCAGCAGTGACCCCGGGACTAGCGGGGGCAATGAGCAGTTCTTC

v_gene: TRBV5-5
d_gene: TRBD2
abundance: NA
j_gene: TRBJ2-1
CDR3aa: CASSRTSGGATNEQFF
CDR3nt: TGTGCCAGCAGCCGGACTAGCGGGGGGGCTACAAATGAGCAGTTCTTC

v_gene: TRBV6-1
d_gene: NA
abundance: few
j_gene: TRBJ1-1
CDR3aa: CASTSRGAEAFF
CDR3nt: TGTGCCAGCACCTCACGGGGGGCTGAAGCTTTCTTT

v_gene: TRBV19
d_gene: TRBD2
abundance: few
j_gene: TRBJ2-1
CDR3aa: CASSMNSGGENEQFF
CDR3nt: TGTGCCAGTAGTATGAATAGCGGGGGGGAGAATGAGCAGTTCTTC

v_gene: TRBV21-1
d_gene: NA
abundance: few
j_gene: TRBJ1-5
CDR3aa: CASNYRGLKSNQPQHF
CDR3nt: TGTGCCAGCAACTACAGGGGGCTGAAGAGCAATCAGCCCCAGCATTTT

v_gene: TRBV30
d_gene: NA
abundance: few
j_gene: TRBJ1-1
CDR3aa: CAWSVQIGQTNTEAFF
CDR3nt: TGTGCCTGGAGTGTACAGATTGGCCAGACGAACACTGAAGCTTTCTTT

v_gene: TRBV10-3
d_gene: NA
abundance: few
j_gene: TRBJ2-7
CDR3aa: CAISEMGEQYF
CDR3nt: TGTGCCATCAGTGAGATGGGCGAGCAGTACTTC

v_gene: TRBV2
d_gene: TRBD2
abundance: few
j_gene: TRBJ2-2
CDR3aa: CASRPGGYTGELFF
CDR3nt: TGTGCCAGCAGACCGGGGGGTTACACCGGGGAGCTGTTTTTT

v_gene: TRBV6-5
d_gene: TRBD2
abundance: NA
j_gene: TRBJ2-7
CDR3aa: CASSYSAGLYEQYF
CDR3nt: TGTGCCAGCAGTTACTCAGCGGGGCTCTACGAGCAGTACTTC

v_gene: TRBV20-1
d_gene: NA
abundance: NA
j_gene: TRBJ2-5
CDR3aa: CSQLYQETQYF
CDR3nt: TGCAGTCAACTGTACCAAGAGACCCAGTACTTC

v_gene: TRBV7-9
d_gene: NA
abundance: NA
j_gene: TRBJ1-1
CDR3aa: CASSLGTPRRFF
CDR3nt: TGTGCCAGCAGCTTAGGGACCCCTCGCCGTTTCTTT

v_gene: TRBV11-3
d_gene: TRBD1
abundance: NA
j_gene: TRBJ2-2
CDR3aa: CASGTGVNTGELFF
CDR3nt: TGTGCCAGCGGGACAGGGGTAAACACCGGGGAGCTGTTTTTT

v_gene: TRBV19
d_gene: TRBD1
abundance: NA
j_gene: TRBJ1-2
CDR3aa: CASSSTTGEGYTF
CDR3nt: TGTGCCAGTAGTTCAACGACAGGGGAAGGCTACACCTTC

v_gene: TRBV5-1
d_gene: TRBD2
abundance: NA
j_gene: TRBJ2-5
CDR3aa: CASSLLASGGETQYF
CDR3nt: TGCGCCAGCAGCTTGCTGGCTAGCGGGGGGGAGACCCAGTACTTC